Following are 2 T cell receptor beta chains from one sample sequenced in a study of spatial heterogeneity in lung cancer. TCRdb reprocessed the 5' RACE reads with MiXCR, giving one entry per CDR3 protein. The sample lists roughly 40,000 distinct CDR3 sequences; 6.5% to 7% were seen once. Described time point: sample taken at primary tumor resection. This material consisted of PBMCs, taken at surgery. These receptors were obtained from a female donor with early-stage non-small cell lung cancer.

The sample holds a few counts of this clonotype. V usage is TRBV7-2 and J usage is TRBJ1-1, with D perhaps TRBD1 (6 bases). The V gene's germline CDR1 is SGHTA and CDR2 FQGNSA. CDR3 size: 15 residues. The germline V and J ends were trimmed by 0 bases and 5 bases, with 13 bases remaining between them. The CDR3 here is CASSLAGGLRTEAFF. Written as DNA, the CDR3 is TGTGCCAGCAGCTTAGCGGGGGGGCTAAGGACTGAAGCTTTCTTT.

This clonotype was observed a few times. The chain recombines TRBV4-3 with TRBJ1-5; no firm D call. Per the germline V gene, CDR1 is LGHNA and CDR2 is YSLEER. The CDR3 runs to 13 residues. V lost 0 bases, J lost 7 bases, and 7 bases lay in between. CDR3 region: CASSQDLRQPQHF. The CDR3 DNA follows: TGCGCCAGCAGCCAAGATTTGAGACAGCCCCAGCATTTT.